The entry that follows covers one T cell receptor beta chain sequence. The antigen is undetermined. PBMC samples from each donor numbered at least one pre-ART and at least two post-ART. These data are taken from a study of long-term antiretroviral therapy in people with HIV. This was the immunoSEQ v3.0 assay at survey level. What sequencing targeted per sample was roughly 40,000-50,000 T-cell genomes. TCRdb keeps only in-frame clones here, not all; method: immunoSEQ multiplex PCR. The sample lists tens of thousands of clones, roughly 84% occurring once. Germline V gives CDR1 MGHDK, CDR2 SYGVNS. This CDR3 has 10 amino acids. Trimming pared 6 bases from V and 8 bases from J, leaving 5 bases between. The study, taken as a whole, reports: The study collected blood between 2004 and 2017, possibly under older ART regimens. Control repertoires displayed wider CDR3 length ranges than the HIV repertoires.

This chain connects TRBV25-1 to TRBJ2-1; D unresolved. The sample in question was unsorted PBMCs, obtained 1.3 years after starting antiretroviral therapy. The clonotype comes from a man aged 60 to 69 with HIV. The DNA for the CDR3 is TGTGCCAGCAGCGAGGATGAGCAGTTCTTC. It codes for CASSEDEQFF.